Each of the 18 T cell receptor beta chains below was sequenced from the same sample in a study of blood T cell repertoires in COVID-19. Data came from immunoSEQ multiplex PCR; TCRdb stores just in-frame clones and leaves some out. The repertoire consists of 120,000 or so clones, with approximately 81% occurring once and the leading ten covering about 4%. Sequences were obtained from peripheral blood. The receptors shown here come from a woman aged 45-60 years with acute or convalescent COVID-19.

This rearrangement joins TRBV5-5 to TRBJ2-1; TRBD2 matches 10 bases. Losses at the gene ends were 9 bases for V and 2 bases for J; bases not matched to a gene: 8. The CDR3 is made up of 15 amino acids. Germline assignment: CDR1 SGHKS and CDR2 YYEKEE (reference sequence). CDR3 DNA: TGTGCCACCCAACAGCGGGGGGGCACCTACAATGAGCAGTTCTTC. As protein: CATQQRGGTYNEQFF.

V is TRBV15 and J is TRBJ1-1, with D unclear. Trimming pared 1 base from V and 4 bases from J, leaving 13 bases between. CDR1 and CDR2 (germline): LNHNV, YYDKDF (reference sequence). The CDR3 length is 15 residues. CDR3 sequence (DNA): TGTGCCACCAGCAGAGGACAAGTTATCATCACTGAAGCTTTCTTT. Its protein product is CATSRGQVIITEAFF.

The V gene is TRBV5-1, the J gene TRBJ2-3; D is perhaps TRBD2 (6 bases). The V gene's germline CDR1 is SGHRS and CDR2 YFSETQ. The CDR3 spans 15 residues. The V end was cut by 4 bases, the J end by 2 bases, with 14 bases between. Here the CDR3 DNA reads TGCGCCAGCAGCCGACCGGGACTGTCCACAGATACGCAGTATTTT. It specifies CASSRPGLSTDTQYF.

The chain joins TRBV18 to TRBJ2-7; 14 positions agree with TRBD2. The junction had 1 base not matched to a gene; V was cut back by 4 bases and J by 2 bases. Germline V gene lookup returns CDR1 KGHSH and CDR2 LQKENI. This CDR3 has 15 residues. The CDR3 DNA is TGTGCCAGCTCACAGGGACTAGCGGGAGCCTACGAGCAGTACTTC. It codes for CASSQGLAGAYEQYF.

Only one count was recorded for this clone. This CDR3 reads CASSPMTGQETQYF. The CDR3 DNA sequence: TGTGCCAGCTCACCGATGACAGGGCAAGAGACCCAGTACTTC. The chain couples TRBV18 to TRBJ2-5; 7 nucleotides line up with TRBD1. This CDR3 has 14 residues. In germline, CDR1 is KGHSH, CDR2 LQKENI. The V and J ends lost 3 bases and 2 bases, in that order; junction bases with no gene match: 3.

V is TRBV4-1 and J is TRBJ2-7; 9 positions match TRBD2. Germline V CDR1 and CDR2: MGHRA, YSYEKL. The V and J ends lost 0 bases and 3 bases, in that order; junction bases with no gene match: 6. The CDR3 is made up of 16 amino acids. The CDR3 sequence: CASSQDRLAGNYEQYF. The CDR3 DNA is TGCGCCAGCAGCCAAGATCGCCTAGCGGGAAACTACGAGCAGTACTTC.

This clone was detected a few times. The chain links TRBV19 to TRBJ1-2, with D possibly being TRBD1 (6 bases). The CDR3 extends over 14 amino acids. The germline V gene encodes CDR1 LNHDA and CDR2 SQIVND (reference sequence). Trimming left V 8 bases short and J 7 bases short, with 20 bases between. The CDR3 reads CASSRDTRVGGYTF. The CDR3 nucleotides are TGTGCCAGTTCTCGGGACACCCGAGTCGGTGGCTACACCTTC. Full variable domain (missing parts from reference TRBV19 and TRBJ1-2): DGGITQSPKYLFRKEGQNVTLSCEQNLNHDAMYWYRQDPGQGLRLIYYSQIVNDFQKGDIAEGYSVSREKKESFPLTVTSAQKNPTAFYLCASSRDTRVGGYTFGSGTRLTVV.

The chain uses TRBV3-1 (or the pseudogene TRBV3-2) and TRBJ1-6; 10 nucleotides agree with TRBD1. The CDR3 contains 14 residues. The germline CDR1 and CDR2 sequences are LGHDT and YNNKEL (reference sequence). Germline trimming cut 8 bases from V and 8 bases from J; bases unmatched to any gene: 6. The DNA for the CDR3 is TGTGCCAGCCGCAGACAGGGGGCGGATTCACCCCTCCACTTT. It encodes CASRRQGADSPLHF.

This CDR3 reads CASSLGGEFYEQYF. The CDR3 region has the DNA TGCGCCAGCAGCCTAGGGGGAGAGTTTTACGAGCAGTACTTC. The chain uses TRBV4-1 and TRBJ2-7, with a weak D call TRBD1 (6 bases). With 4 bases removed from V and 4 bases from J, the gap between germline ends came to 14 bases. CDR3 size: 14 residues. Germline assignment: CDR1 MGHRA and CDR2 YSYEKL.

The chain combines TRBV18 with TRBJ1-4, with 8 bases matching TRBD1. The junction had 11 bases not matched to a gene; V was cut back by 4 bases and J by 4 bases. CDR1 KGHSH and CDR2 LQKENI come from the germline V gene. The CDR3 is 17 amino acids. The CDR3 nucleotides are TGTGCCAGCTCACACGACAGGGGACTCGATCTTAATGAAAAACTGTTTTTT. It translates to CASSHDRGLDLNEKLFF.

The rearrangement joins TRBV25-1 to TRBJ1-2; TRBD1 agrees at 11 bases. CDR3 length: 16 residues. The germline CDR1 and CDR2 sequences are MGHDK and SYGVNS. The V and J ends lost 4 bases and 3 bases, in that order; junction bases with no gene match: 7. The chain's CDR3 is CASSGPWTGGDYGYTF. CDR3 coding DNA: TGTGCCAGCAGTGGTCCCTGGACAGGGGGCGACTATGGCTACACCTTC.

V usage is TRBV9 and J usage is TRBJ1-2; 7 nucleotides agree with TRBD1. CDR1 is SGDLS and CDR2 is YYNGEE in the germline V gene. V lost 0 bases, J lost 8 bases, and 7 bases stayed unmatched. The CDR3 is made up of 14 amino acids. Written as DNA, the CDR3 is TGTGCCAGCAGCGTAGACAGACAGGGTTACGGCTACACCTTC. It codes for CASSVDRQGYGYTF.

This clone was detected once. The chain employs TRBV20-1 and TRBJ2-7; 7 bases are shared with TRBD2. V was clipped by 3 bases and J by 0 bases; unmatched bases: 2. The germline V gene encodes CDR1 DFQATT and CDR2 SNEGSKA (reference sequence). The CDR3 contains 13 residues. The CDR3 bases are TGCAGTGCTAGTGGGGGGGACTCCTACGAGCAGTACTTC. Residues: CSASGGDSYEQYF.

The chain uses TRBV5-6 and TRBJ1-1; 7 nucleotides line up with TRBD1. The CDR3 runs to 16 residues. V was pared by 4 bases and J by 3 bases, with 12 bases of the junction left unmatched. The germline gives CDR1 SGHDT, CDR2 YYEEEE. CDR3 protein: CASSPGGSTGDTEAFF. DNA of the CDR3: TGTGCCAGCAGCCCCGGGGGCTCAACAGGGGACACTGAAGCTTTCTTT.

The rearrangement joins TRBV9 to TRBJ2-3; 13 bases are shared with TRBD2. CDR1 is SGDLS and CDR2 is YYNGEE in the germline V gene. Trimming cost V 4 bases and J 1 base; bases outside gene matches: 6. This CDR3 spans 17 amino acids. Written as DNA, the CDR3 is TGTGCCAGCAGCTCGCGGACTAGCGGGGGCGGCACAGATACGCAGTATTTT. This encodes CASSSRTSGGGTDTQYF.

The count of this clone is one. The germline gene is not matched at one end of the junction; a read error may be the cause. This chain connects TRBV19 to TRBJ2-1; the match to TRBD2 covers 9 bases. Germline assignment: CDR1 LNHDA and CDR2 SQIVND (reference sequence). The CDR3 consists of 15 residues. CDR3 bases: TGTGCCAGTAGTATAAGGGTAGCGGGAGAGTCAGGTACGGTCTTC. Protein sequence: CASSIRVAGESGTVF.

The rearrangement links TRBV6-2 or TRBV6-3 to TRBJ2-5; 12 bases match TRBD2. Germline loops: CDR1 MNHEY, CDR2 SVGEGT. The CDR3 sequence is 14 residues long. The V gene end was trimmed by 5 bases and the J gene end by 3 bases; junction bases not matched to a gene: 1. The CDR3 DNA reads as TGTGCCAGCAGTCGACTAGCGGGGGAAGAGACCCAGTACTTC. This codes for CASSRLAGEETQYF.

The rearrangement joins TRBV27 to TRBJ1-1; 8 positions agree with TRBD1. Germline V gene sequence: CDR1 MNHEY, CDR2 SMNVEV (reference sequence). Unmatched junction bases numbered 8, after V lost 2 bases and J lost 3 bases. The CDR3 sequence is 16 residues long. DNA for the CDR3: TGTGCCAGCAGTTTAAGGTGGCAGGGGGCCGACACTGAAGCTTTCTTT. The encoded protein is CASSLRWQGADTEAFF.